This note documents a single TCR beta chain sequence. The data are from a study of blood T cell repertoires in COVID-19. Sequencing was performed with immunoSEQ multiplex PCR; in TCRdb, only in-frame clones are kept and a portion is missing. The data contain around 150,000 clones, 80% to 90% of them seen just once; the ten biggest clones take up about 11%. Trimming took 1 base from V and 5 from J, leaving 11 bases between them. Germline V lookup: CDR1 SGHTA, CDR2 FQGTGA. The CDR3 has 14 amino acids. Sequenced: peripheral blood. The source of this sequence is a human donor in a cohort sampled during active COVID-19. The chain carries TRBV7-3 and TRBJ1-1; weak D call: TRBD1 (5 bases). The CDR3 region is CASSLRDSLTEAFF. In nucleotides, the CDR3 is TGTGCCAGCAGCTTAAGAGACAGCCTAACTGAAGCTTTCTTT.